This T cell receptor beta chain is from a study of blood T cell repertoires in COVID-19. The wider study: Samples of COVID-19 (acute and convalescent) were obtained from the United States, Italy and Spain. PBMCs, B-cell-depleted T cells, or T cells were the source of the cDNA or gDNA that made up the material.

This CDR3 contains 14 residues. Germline CDR1 is MNHEY and CDR2 is SVGAGI. As for this clone: One end of the junction varies from germline; a read error may be responsible.

Original handling: Counts of nucleated cells, estimated from reference gene primer amplification, were obtained. Clones were read by immunoSEQ multiplex PCR, and TCRdb kept only the in-frame ones, dropping some. V, J and clone size derive from that table, while D and trimming were established from the DNA sequence. Of some 490,000 clones in the sample, over 75% were seen once. Sequencing input: peripheral blood. This chain connects TRBV6-5 to TRBJ2-7, with 8 nucleotides matching TRBD2. The clonotype was recovered from a human donor in a cohort sampled during active COVID-19. The CDR3 spells CASSSRLGSGSTNF. CDR3 DNA: TGTGCCAGCAGTTCCCGTTTAGGGAGCGGGAGCACTAACTTC.